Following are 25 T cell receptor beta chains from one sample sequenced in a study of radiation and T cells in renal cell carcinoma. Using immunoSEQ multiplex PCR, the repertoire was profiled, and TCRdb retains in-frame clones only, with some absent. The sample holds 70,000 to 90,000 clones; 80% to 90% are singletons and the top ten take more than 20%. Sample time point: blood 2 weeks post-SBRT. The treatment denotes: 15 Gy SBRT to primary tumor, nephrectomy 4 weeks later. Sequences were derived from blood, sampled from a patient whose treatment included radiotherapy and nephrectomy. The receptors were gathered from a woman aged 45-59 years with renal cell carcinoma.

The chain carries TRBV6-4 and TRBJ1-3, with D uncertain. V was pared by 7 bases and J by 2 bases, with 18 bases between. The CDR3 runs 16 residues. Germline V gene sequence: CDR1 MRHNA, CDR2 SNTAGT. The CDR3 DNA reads TGTGCCAGCATTCCCTCAGAGGGTTTGGCTGGAAACACCATATATTTT. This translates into CASIPSEGLAGNTIYF.

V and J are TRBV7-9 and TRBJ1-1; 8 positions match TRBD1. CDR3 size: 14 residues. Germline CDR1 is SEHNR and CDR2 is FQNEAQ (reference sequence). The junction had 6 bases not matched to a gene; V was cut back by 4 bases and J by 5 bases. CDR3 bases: TGTGCCAGCAGCTCCGGACAGGGTAGGACTGAAGCTTTCTTT. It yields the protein CASSSGQGRTEAFF.

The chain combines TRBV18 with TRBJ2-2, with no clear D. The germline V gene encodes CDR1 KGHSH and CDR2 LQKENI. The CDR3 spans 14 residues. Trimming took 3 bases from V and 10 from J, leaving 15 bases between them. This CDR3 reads CASSPGTVVMELFF. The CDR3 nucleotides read TGTGCCAGCTCACCGGGCACGGTAGTGATGGAGCTGTTTTTT.

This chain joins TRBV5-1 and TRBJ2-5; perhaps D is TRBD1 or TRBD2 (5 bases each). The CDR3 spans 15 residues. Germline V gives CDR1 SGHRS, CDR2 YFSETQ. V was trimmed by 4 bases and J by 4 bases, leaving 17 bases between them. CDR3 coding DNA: TGCGCCAGCAGCCCCGGGGCGGGCGAAACAGAGACCCAGTACTTC. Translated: CASSPGAGETETQYF.

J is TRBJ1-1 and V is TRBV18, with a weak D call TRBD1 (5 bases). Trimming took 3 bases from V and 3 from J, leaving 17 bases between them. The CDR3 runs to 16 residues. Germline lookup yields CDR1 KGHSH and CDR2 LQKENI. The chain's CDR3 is CASSPPVGQLYTEAFF. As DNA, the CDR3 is TGTGCCAGCTCACCGCCGGTGGGGCAGCTCTACACTGAAGCTTTCTTT.

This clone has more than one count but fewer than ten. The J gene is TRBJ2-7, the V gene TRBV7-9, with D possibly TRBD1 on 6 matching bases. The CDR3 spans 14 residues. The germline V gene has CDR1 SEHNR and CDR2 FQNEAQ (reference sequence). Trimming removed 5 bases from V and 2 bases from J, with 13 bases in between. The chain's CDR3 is CASSADSPPYEQYF. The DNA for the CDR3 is TGTGCCAGCAGCGCGGACAGTCCTCCCTACGAGCAGTACTTC.

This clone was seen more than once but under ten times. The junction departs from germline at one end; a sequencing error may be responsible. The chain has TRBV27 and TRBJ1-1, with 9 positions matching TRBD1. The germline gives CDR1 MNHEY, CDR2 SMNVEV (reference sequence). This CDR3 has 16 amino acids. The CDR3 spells CASILAFNRGLTEAFF. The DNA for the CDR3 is TGTGCCAGCATTTTAGCCTTCAACAGGGGGCTCACTGAAGCTTTCTTT.

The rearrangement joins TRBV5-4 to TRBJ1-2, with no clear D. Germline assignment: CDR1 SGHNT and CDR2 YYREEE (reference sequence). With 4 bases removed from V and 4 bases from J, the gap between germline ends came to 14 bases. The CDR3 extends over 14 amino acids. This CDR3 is CASSPPTDFYGYTF. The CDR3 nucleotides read TGTGCCAGCAGCCCCCCGACTGACTTCTATGGCTACACCTTC.

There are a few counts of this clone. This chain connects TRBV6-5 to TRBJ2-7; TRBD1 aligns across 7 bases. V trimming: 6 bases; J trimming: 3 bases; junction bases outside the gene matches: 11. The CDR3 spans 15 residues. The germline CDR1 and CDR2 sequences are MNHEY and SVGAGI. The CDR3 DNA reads TGTGCCAGCAGAAGGGGACAGTCCAAAAACTACGAGCAGTACTTC. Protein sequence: CASRRGQSKNYEQYF.

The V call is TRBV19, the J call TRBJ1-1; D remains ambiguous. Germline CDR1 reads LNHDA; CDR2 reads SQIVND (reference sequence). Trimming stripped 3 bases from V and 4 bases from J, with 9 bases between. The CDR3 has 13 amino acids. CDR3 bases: TGTGCCAGTAGTATTGGTTGGGGCACTGAAGCTTTCTTT. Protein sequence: CASSIGWGTEAFF. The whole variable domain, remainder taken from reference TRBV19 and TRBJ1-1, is DGGITQSPKYLFRKEGQNVTLSCEQNLNHDAMYWYRQDPGQGLRLIYYSQIVNDFQKGDIAEGYSVSREKKESFPLTVTSAQKNPTAFYLCASSIGWGTEAFFGQGTRLTVV.

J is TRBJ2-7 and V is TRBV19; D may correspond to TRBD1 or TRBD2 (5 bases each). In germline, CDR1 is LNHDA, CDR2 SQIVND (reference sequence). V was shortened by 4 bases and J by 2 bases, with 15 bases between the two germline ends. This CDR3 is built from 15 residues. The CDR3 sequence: CASSNPRRTPYEQYF. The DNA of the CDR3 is TGTGCCAGTAGTAACCCCCGGAGGACACCCTACGAGCAGTACTTC. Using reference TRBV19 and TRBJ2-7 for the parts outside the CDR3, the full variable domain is DGGITQSPKYLFRKEGQNVTLSCEQNLNHDAMYWYRQDPGQGLRLIYYSQIVNDFQKGDIAEGYSVSREKKESFPLTVTSAQKNPTAFYLCASSNPRRTPYEQYFGPGTRLTVT.

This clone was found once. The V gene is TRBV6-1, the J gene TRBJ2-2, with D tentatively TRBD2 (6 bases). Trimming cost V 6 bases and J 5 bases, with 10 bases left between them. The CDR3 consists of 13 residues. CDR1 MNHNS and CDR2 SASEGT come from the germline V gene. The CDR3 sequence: CASRDYLTGELFF. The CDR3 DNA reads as TGTGCCAGCAGGGACTATCTGACCGGGGAGCTGTTTTTT.

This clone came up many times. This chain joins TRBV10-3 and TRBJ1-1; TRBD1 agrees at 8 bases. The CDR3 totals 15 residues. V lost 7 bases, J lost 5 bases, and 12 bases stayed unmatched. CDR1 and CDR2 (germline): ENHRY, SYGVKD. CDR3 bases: TGTGCCATCACAAATCCCGGACAGGGATTAACTGAAGCTTTCTTT. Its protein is CAITNPGQGLTEAFF.

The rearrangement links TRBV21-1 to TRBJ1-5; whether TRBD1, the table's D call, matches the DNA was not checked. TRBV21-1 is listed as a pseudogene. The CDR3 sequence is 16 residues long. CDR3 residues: CASSPTGGDGNQPQHF. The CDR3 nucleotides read TGTGCCAGCAGCCCTACAGGGGGCGACGGCAATCAGCCCCAGCATTTT.

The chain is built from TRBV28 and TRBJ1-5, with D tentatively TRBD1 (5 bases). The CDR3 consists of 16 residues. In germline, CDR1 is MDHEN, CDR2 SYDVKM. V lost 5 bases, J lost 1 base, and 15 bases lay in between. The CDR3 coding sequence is TGTGCCAGCAGTCCTATAGCAGGGCCGAGCAATCAGCCCCAGCATTTT. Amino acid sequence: CASSPIAGPSNQPQHF.

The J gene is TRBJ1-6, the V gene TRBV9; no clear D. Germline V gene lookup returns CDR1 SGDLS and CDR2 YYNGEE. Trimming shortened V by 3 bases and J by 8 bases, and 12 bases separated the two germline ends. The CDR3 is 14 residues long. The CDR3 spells CASSGVSRDSPLHF. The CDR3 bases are TGTGCCAGCAGCGGGGTCTCGAGGGATTCACCCCTCCACTTT.

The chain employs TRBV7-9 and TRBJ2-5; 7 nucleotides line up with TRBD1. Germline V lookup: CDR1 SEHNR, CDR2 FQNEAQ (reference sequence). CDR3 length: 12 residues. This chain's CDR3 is CVGEGAQETQYF. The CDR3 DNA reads TGTGTTGGCGAGGGGGCGCAAGAGACCCAGTACTTC.

CDR3 in amino acids: CATSPRWTSGVETQYF. In nucleotides, the CDR3 is TGCGCCACCTCACCGCGCTGGACTAGCGGTGTAGAGACCCAGTACTTC. The chain joins TRBV5-1 to TRBJ2-5, with 10 bases that match TRBD2. The CDR3 is 16 amino acids. CDR1 and CDR2 from the germline V gene are SGHRS and YFSETQ. Unmatched junction bases numbered 15, after V lost 9 bases and J lost 4 bases.

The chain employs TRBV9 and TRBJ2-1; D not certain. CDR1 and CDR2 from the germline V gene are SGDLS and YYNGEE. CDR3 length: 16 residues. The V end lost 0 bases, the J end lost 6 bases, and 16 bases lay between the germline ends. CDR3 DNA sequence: TGTGCCAGCAGCGTAGGTCTGGAAATGCCTCCCAATGAGCAGTTCTTC. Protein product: CASSVGLEMPPNEQFF.

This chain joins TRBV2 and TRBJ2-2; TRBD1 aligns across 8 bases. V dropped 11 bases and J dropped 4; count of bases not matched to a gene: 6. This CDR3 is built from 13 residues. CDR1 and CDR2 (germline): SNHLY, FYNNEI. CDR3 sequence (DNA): TGTGCCGGAAGACAGGGGAGCACCGGGGAGCTGTTTTTT. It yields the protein CAGRQGSTGELFF.

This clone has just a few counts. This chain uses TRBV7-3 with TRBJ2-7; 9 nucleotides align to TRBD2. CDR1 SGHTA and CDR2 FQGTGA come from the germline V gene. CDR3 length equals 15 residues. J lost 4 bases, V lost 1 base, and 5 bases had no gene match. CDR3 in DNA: TGTGCCAGCAGCTTAAGTAGCGGGAGTCTATACGAGCAGTACTTC. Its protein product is CASSLSSGSLYEQYF.

This CDR3 reads CASSQTSGSRYNEQFF. In nucleotides, the CDR3 is TGTGCCAGCAGCCAGACTAGCGGGAGTAGGTACAATGAGCAGTTCTTC. The chain links TRBV14 to TRBJ2-1; TRBD2 matches 12 bases. This CDR3 is built from 16 residues. Losses at the gene ends were 3 bases for V and 4 bases for J; bases not matched to a gene: 4. Germline V gene data show CDR1 as SGHDN and CDR2 as FVKESK. The full variable domain, in which reference TRBV14 and TRBJ2-1 provide the parts outside the CDR3, is EAGVTQFPSHSVIEKGQTVTLRCDPISGHDNLYWYRRVMGKEIKFLLHFVKESKQDESGMPNNRFLAERTGGTYSTLKVQPAELEDSGVYFCASSQTSGSRYNEQFFGPGTRLTVL.

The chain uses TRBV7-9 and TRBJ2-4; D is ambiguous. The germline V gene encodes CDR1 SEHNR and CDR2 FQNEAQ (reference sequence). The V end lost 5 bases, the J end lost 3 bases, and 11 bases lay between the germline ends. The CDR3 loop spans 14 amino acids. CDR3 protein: CASSNQADKNIQYF. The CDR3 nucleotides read TGTGCCAGCAGCAATCAGGCGGACAAAAACATTCAGTACTTC.

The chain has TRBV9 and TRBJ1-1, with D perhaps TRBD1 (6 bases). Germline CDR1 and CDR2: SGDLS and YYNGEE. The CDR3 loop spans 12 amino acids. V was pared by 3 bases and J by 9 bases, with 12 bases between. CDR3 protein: CASSDHREKAFF. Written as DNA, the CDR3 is TGTGCCAGCAGCGACCACAGGGAGAAAGCTTTCTTT. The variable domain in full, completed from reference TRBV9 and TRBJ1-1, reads DSGVTQTPKHLITATGQRVTLRCSPRSGDLSVYWYQQSLDQGLQFLIQYYNGEERAKGNILERFSAQQFPDLHSELNLSSLELGDSALYFCASSDHREKAFFGQGTRLTVV.

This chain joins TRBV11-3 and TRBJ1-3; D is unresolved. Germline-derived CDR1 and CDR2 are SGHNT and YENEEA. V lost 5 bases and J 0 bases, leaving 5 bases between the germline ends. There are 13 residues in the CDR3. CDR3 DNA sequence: TGTGCCAGCAGCCCGGACTCTGGAAACACCATATATTTT. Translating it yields CASSPDSGNTIYF. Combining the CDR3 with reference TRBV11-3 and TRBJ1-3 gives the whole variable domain EAGVVQSPRYKIIEKKQPVAFWCNPISGHNTLYWYLQNLGQGPELLIRYENEEAVDDSQLPKDRFSAERLKGVDSTLKIQPAELGDSAVYLCASSPDSGNTIYFGEGSWLTVV.